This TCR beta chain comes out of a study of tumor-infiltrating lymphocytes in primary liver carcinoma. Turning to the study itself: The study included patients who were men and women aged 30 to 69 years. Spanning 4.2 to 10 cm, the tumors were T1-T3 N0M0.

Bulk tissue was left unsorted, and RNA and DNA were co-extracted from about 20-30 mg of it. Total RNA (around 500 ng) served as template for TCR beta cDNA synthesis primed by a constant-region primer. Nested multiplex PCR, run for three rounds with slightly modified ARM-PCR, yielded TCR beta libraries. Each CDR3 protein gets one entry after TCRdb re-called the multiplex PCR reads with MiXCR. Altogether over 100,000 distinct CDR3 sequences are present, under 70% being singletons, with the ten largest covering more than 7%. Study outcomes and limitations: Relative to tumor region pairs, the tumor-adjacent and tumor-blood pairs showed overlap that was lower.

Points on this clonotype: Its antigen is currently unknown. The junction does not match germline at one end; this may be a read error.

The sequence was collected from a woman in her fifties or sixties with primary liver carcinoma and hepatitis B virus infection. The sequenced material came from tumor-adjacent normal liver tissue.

The CDR3 nucleotides are TGTGTCAGCAGCTTCAGGACCAGCACAGATACGCAGTACTTC. This translates into CVSSFRTSTDTQYF. The chain recombines TRBV11-3 with TRBJ2-3, with unresolved D. The J call may not be correct, given that the DNA end is closer to TRBJ2-7. The CDR3 covers 14 residues. Germline V CDR1 and CDR2: SGHNT, YENEEA.